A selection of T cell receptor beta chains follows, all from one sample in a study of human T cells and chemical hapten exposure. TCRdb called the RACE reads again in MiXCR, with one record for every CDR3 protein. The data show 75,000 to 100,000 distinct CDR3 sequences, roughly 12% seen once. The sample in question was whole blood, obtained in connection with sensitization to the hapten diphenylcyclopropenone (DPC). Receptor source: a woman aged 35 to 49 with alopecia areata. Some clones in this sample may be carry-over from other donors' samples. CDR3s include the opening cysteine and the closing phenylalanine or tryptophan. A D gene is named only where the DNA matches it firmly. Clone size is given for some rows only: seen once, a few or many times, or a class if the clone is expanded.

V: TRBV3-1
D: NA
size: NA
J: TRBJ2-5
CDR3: CASSPRRRETQYF
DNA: TGTGCCAGCAGCCCCCGGAGGCGAGAGACCCAGTACTTC

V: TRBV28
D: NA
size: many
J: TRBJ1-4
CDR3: CASSGGASNEKLFF
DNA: TGTGCCAGCAGTGGCGGGGCTTCTAATGAAAAACTGTTTTTT

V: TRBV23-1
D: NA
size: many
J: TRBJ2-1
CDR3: CASTPPTDRPYNEQFF
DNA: TGCGCCAGCACCCCACCAACTGACAGGCCCTACAATGAGCAGTTCTTC

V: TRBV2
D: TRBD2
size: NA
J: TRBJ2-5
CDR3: CASSVAGVGETQYF
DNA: TGTGCCAGCAGTGTAGCGGGAGTCGGAGAGACCCAGTACTTC

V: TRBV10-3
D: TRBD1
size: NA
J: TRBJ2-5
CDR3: CAIRQTGGAETQYF
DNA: TGTGCCATCAGGCAAACAGGGGGCGCGGAGACCCAGTACTTC

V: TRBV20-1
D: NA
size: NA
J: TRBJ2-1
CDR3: CSAGLRPASYNEQFF
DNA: TGCAGTGCCGGATTGAGGCCTGCCTCCTACAATGAGCAGTTCTTC

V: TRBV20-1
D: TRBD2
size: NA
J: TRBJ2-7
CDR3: CSARVAGGPSEQYF
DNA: TGCAGTGCTAGAGTGGCGGGAGGGCCGAGCGAGCAGTACTTC

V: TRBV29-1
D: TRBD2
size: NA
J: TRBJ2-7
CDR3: CSVEAASGRDEQYF
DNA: TGCAGCGTTGAAGCGGCTAGCGGGAGGGACGAGCAGTACTTC

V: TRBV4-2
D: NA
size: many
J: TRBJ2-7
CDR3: CASSQGGTHEQYF
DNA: TGTGCCAGCAGCCAAGGGGGGACCCACGAGCAGTACTTC

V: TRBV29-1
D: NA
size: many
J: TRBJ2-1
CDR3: CSVRQGLFAEQFF
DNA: TGCAGCGTCCGACAAGGGCTCTTCGCTGAGCAGTTCTTC

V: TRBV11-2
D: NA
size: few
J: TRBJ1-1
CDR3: CASSPLPRATEAFF
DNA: TGTGCCAGCAGCCCCCTTCCCCGAGCTACTGAAGCTTTCTTT

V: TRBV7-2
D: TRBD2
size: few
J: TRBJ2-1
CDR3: CASSLGMGTSGRNEQFF
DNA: TGTGCCAGCAGCTTAGGAATGGGGACTAGCGGGAGAAATGAGCAGTTCTTC

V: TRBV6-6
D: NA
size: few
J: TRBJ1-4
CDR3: CASSYGGTDNEKLFF
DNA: TGTGCCAGCAGTTACGGGGGGACGGATAATGAAAAACTGTTTTTT

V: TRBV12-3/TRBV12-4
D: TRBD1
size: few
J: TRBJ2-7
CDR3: CASSNQQGNGYF
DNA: TGTGCCAGCAGTAACCAACAGGGGAATGGGTACTTC

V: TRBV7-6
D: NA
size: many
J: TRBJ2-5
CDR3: CASSFSASRETQYF
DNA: TGTGCCAGCAGCTTTTCGGCAAGTAGGGAGACCCAGTACTTC

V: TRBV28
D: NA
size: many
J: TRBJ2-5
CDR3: CASSLLETQYF
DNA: TGCGCCAGCAGCTTGCTCGAGACCCAGTACTTC

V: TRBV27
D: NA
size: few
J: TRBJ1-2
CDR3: CASSLSGTIYGYTF
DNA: TGTGCCAGCAGTTTATCAGGGACCATCTATGGCTACACCTTC

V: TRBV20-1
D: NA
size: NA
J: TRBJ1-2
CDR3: CSPTQGYTF
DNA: TGCAGTCCCACTCAGGGCTACACCTTC

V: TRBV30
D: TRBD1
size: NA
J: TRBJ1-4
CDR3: CASDVTGVGEKLFF
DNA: TGTGCCTCGGACGTGACAGGGGTTGGAGAAAAACTGTTTTTT

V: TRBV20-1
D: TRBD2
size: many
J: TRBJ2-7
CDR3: CSATGRSSYEQYF
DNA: TGCAGTGCTACCGGGAGGAGCTCCTACGAGCAGTACTTC

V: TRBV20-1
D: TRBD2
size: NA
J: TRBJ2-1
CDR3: CSARAEREGFNEQFF
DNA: TGCAGTGCTAGAGCCGAGCGGGAGGGGTTCAATGAGCAGTTCTTC

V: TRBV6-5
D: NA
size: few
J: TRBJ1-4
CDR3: CASSYSTAQGEKLFF
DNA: TGTGCCAGCAGTTACTCGACGGCCCAGGGAGAAAAACTGTTTTTT

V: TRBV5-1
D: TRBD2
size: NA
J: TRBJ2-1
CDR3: CASSIPSGVYDEQFF
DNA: TGCGCCAGCAGCATCCCAAGCGGGGTATACGATGAGCAGTTCTTC

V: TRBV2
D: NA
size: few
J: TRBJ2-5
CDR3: CASSRAEETQYF
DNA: TGTGCCAGCTCTAGAGCAGAAGAGACCCAGTACTTC

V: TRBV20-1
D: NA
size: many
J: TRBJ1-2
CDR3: CSARDSSPDGYTF
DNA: TGCAGTGCTAGAGATAGTTCCCCGGATGGCTACACCTTC

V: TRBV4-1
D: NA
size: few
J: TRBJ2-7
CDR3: CASSQRTTGEQYF
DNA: TGCGCCAGCAGCCAACGGACTACAGGGGAGCAGTACTTC

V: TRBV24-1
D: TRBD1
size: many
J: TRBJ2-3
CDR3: CATSDPRQGDTQYF
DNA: TGTGCCACCAGTGACCCCAGACAGGGGGATACGCAGTATTTT

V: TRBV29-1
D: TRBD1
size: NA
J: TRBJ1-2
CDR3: CSVDSSTGSYGYTF
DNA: TGCAGCGTTGACTCATCGACAGGGAGCTATGGCTACACCTTC

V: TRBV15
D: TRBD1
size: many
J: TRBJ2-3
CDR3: CATSLGMGQSTDTQYF
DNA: TGTGCCACCAGCCTAGGAATGGGACAGAGCACAGATACGCAGTATTTT

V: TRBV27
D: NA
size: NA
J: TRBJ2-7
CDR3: CASSLSGTEQYF
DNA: TGTGCCAGCAGTTTATCAGGGACCGAGCAGTACTTC

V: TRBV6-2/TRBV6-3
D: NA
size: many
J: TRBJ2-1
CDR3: CASGRSGEQFF
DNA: TGTGCCAGCGGACGGTCCGGTGAGCAGTTCTTC

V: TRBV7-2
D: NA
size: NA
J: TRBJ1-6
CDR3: CASSLEFGSPLHF
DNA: TGTGCCAGCAGCTTAGAGTTCGGATCACCCCTCCACTTT

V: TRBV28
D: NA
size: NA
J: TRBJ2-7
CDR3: CASSLGWGHRYF
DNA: TGTGCCAGCAGTCTGGGGTGGGGGCATCGGTACTTC

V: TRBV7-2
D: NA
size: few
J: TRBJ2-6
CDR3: CASSLLAGANVLTF
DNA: TGTGCCAGCAGCTTATTGGCTGGGGCCAACGTCCTGACTTTC

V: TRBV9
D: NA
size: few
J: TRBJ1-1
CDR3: CASSRGPGTAAEAFF
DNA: TGTGCCAGCAGCCGAGGACCTGGGACCGCGGCTGAAGCTTTCTTT

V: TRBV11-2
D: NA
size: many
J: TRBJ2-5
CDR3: CASSFVSGGGVETQYF
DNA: TGTGCCAGCAGCTTTGTTTCGGGAGGGGGCGTGGAGACCCAGTACTTC

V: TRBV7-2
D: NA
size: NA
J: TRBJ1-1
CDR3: CASSLDGTGEAFF
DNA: TGTGCCAGCAGCTTAGACGGTACGGGTGAAGCTTTCTTT

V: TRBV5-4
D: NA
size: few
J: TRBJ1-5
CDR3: CASSSDHNQPQHF
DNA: TGTGCCAGCAGCTCCGACCACAATCAGCCCCAGCATTTT

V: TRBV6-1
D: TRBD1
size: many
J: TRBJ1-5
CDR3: CASSGMTGGRQPQHF
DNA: TGTGCCAGCAGTGGCATGACAGGGGGCCGGCAGCCCCAGCATTTT

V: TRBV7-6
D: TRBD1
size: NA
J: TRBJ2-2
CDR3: CASSLGYRGYTGELFF
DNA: TGTGCCAGCAGCTTAGGTTACAGGGGTTACACCGGGGAGCTGTTTTTT

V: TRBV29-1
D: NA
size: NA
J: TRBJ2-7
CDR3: CSVSDGAYEQYF
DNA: TGCAGCGTTTCGGACGGAGCCTACGAGCAGTACTTC

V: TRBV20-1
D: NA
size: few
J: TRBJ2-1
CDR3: CSARGYGFAYNEQFF
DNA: TGCAGTGCTAGAGGTTACGGGTTTGCCTACAATGAGCAGTTCTTC

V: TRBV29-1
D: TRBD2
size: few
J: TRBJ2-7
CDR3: CSVVAGGREQYF
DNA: TGCAGCGTTGTGGCGGGGGGCCGCGAGCAGTACTTC

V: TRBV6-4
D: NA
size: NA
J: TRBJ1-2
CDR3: CASSDTGLSYTF
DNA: TGTGCCAGCAGTGATACAGGCCTAAGCTACACCTTC

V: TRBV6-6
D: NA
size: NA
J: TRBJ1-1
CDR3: CASSYETGLATEAFF
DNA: TGTGCCAGCAGTTACGAAACGGGGCTGGCCACTGAAGCTTTCTTT

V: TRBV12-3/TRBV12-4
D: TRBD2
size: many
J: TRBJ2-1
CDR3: CASSQGTSGRPSGEQFF
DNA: TGTGCCAGCAGTCAAGGGACTAGCGGGAGACCGAGCGGTGAGCAGTTCTTC

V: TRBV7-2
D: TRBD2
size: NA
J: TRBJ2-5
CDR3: CASSLGLAEETQYF
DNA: TGTGCCAGCAGCTTAGGACTAGCGGAAGAGACCCAGTACTTC

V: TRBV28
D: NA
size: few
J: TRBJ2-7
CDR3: CASRPWQGIYEQYF
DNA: TGTGCCAGCAGACCGTGGCAGGGAATCTACGAGCAGTACTTC

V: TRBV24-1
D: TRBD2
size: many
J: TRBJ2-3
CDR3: CATGTSGTDTQYF
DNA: TGTGCCACCGGGACTAGCGGCACAGATACGCAGTATTTT

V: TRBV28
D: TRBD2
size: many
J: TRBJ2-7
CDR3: CASSFLAGLSYEQYF
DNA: TGTGCCAGCAGTTTTTTAGCGGGCCTTTCATACGAGCAGTACTTC

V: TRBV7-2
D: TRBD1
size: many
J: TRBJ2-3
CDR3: CASSLDRGDTQYF
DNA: TGTGCCAGCAGCTTGGACAGGGGAGATACGCAGTATTTT

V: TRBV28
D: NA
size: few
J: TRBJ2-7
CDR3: CASSLGPDLPSGKVSF
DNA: TGTGCCAGCTCGTTGGGTCCAGACTTACCCTCCGGCAAGGTTAGCTTC

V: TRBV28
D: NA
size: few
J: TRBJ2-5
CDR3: CASSSHQTQYF
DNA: TGTGCCAGCAGTTCCCACCAGACCCAGTACTTC

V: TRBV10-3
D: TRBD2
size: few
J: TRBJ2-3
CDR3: CAISESSPSGRRDTQYF
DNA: TGTGCCATCAGTGAGTCTTCACCTAGCGGGAGGCGAGATACGCAGTATTTT